This entry lists 22 T cell receptor beta chains sequenced from one sample in a study of CD8+ T cells in alopecia areata. RNA was extracted and reverse transcribed into cDNA as the sequencing template. The method was immunoSEQ multiplex PCR; TCRdb's version includes in-frame clones alone and lacks a portion of them. The sample holds over 200,000 clones, around three fifths seen once. Sequencing was performed on CD4+ T cells sorted from blood, taken at week 0. The receptors were sampled from a human donor with alopecia areata.

This clone came up once. The J gene is TRBJ2-7, the V gene TRBV7-6, with 7 bases matching TRBD1. The CDR3 has 16 amino acids. Germline V gene data show CDR1 as SGHVS and CDR2 as FNYEAQ. V lost 11 bases, J lost 3 bases, and 19 bases stayed unmatched. The DNA for the CDR3 is TGTGCCGTCCTAACCGACAGGGCGGTATCGGTCTACGAGCAGTACTTC. It is translated as CAVLTDRAVSVYEQYF.

The V call is TRBV29-1, the J call TRBJ1-1; D gene ambiguous. CDR1 is SQVTM and CDR2 is ANQGSEA in the germline V gene. V was pared by 3 bases and J by 0 bases, with 8 bases between. This CDR3 region has 13 residues. The CDR3 DNA is TGCAGCGTTGAGATGGTCCTGAACACTGAAGCTTTCTTT. Protein sequence: CSVEMVLNTEAFF.

The CDR3 coding sequence is TGTGCCTGGAGTCGCACAGGGACCCACTATGGCTACACCTTC. Its protein is CAWSRTGTHYGYTF. This chain joins TRBV30 and TRBJ1-2; possible D gene TRBD1, 6 bases. CDR1 and CDR2 (germline): GTSNPN, SVGIG (reference sequence). V was clipped by 2 bases and J by 3 bases, with 13 bases between them. This CDR3 spans 14 amino acids.

The V and J genes are TRBV30 and TRBJ2-6; D is perhaps TRBD1 (6 bases). V dropped 1 base and J dropped 2 bases, with 9 bases sitting between them. Germline loops: CDR1 GTSNPN, CDR2 SVGIG (reference sequence). This CDR3 has 15 amino acids. CDR3 in DNA: TGTGCCTGGAGTGATGGACAGCCTGGGGCCAACGTCCTGACTTTC. Protein: CAWSDGQPGANVLTF.

This rearrangement joins TRBV2 to TRBJ1-4; D is unresolved. The CDR3 covers 14 residues. Between the trimmed V and J ends, which lost 1 base and 7 bases, there was a span of 10 bases. Germline V gene lookup returns CDR1 SNHLY and CDR2 FYNNEI. The CDR3 DNA reads TGTGCCAGCAGTGAAGTAGCCGGAGGTGAAAAACTGTTTTTT. Protein: CASSEVAGGEKLFF.

V usage is TRBV19 and J usage is TRBJ1-1; D remains ambiguous. V was pared by 3 bases and J by 11 bases, with 16 bases between. The CDR3 is 13 residues long. Germline-derived CDR1 and CDR2 are LNHDA and SQIVND (reference sequence). The CDR3 bases are TGTGCCAGTAGTATGGCTGGGTCGGAACGGGCTTTCTTT. Amino acid sequence: CASSMAGSERAFF.

The chain couples TRBV30 to TRBJ2-2; D is undetermined. Germline CDR1 and CDR2: GTSNPN and SVGIG (reference sequence). Trimming left V 3 bases short and J 2 bases short, with 7 bases between. The CDR3 is 13 residues long. The CDR3 DNA follows: TGTGCCTGGAGGGGCTCAAACACCGGGGAGCTGTTTTTT. Residues: CAWRGSNTGELFF. Complete variable domain (other parts from reference TRBV30 and TRBJ2-2): SQTIHQWPATLVQPVGSPLSLECTVEGTSNPNLYWYRQAAGRGLQLLFYSVGIGQISSEVPQNLSASRPQDRQFILSSKKLLLSDSGFYLCAWRGSNTGELFFGEGSRLTVL.

The V call is TRBV20-1, the J call TRBJ1-1, with D unresolved. Trimming left V 4 bases short and J 10 bases short, with 10 bases between. This CDR3 comprises 10 residues. CDR1 is DFQATT and CDR2 is SNEGSKA in the germline V gene (reference sequence). The CDR3 protein is CSAMRRVAFF. The CDR3 DNA reads TGCAGTGCTATGCGCCGGGTAGCTTTCTTT.

The V gene is TRBV18, the J gene TRBJ2-2; the D gene is possibly TRBD1 (5 bases). Germline lookup yields CDR1 KGHSH and CDR2 LQKENI. V was shortened by 4 bases and J by 1 base, with 10 bases between the two germline ends. There are 15 residues in the CDR3. In DNA form, the CDR3 reads TGTGCCAGCTCACTCCAAACAGGGAACACCGGGGAGCTGTTTTTT. This encodes CASSLQTGNTGELFF.

The table lists this clone with a count of one. The chain carries TRBV13 and TRBJ2-1, with TRBD2 matching 10 bases. V was clipped by 11 bases and J by 7 bases; unmatched bases: 8. This CDR3 region has 13 residues. CDR1 is PRHDT and CDR2 is FYEKMQ in the germline V gene (reference sequence). This CDR3 is CAGGLAAGNEQFF. As DNA, the CDR3 is TGTGCCGGAGGACTAGCGGCGGGAAATGAGCAGTTCTTC.

This clone has more than one count but fewer than ten. J is TRBJ1-1 and V is TRBV6-5, with 12 bases that match TRBD1. The CDR3 consists of 14 residues. Per the germline V gene, CDR1 is MNHEY and CDR2 is SVGAGI. J gave up 6 bases and V 6 bases, and 5 bases lay outside the gene matches. The CDR3 sequence is CASSRWDRGPEAFF. Written as DNA, the CDR3 is TGTGCCAGCAGCCGATGGGACAGGGGGCCTGAAGCTTTCTTT.

The chain combines TRBV4-1 with TRBJ2-6, with D perhaps TRBD2 (6 bases). This CDR3 spans 18 amino acids. V dropped 5 bases and J dropped 1 base, with 18 bases sitting between them. Germline V gives CDR1 MGHRA, CDR2 YSYEKL. The CDR3 sequence is CASSVAGRALSGANVLTF. The CDR3 DNA reads TGCGCCAGCAGCGTCGCGGGACGGGCCCTTTCTGGGGCCAACGTCCTGACTTTC.

This rearrangement joins TRBV6-6 to TRBJ1-1; 7 nucleotides align to TRBD1. The CDR3 covers 15 residues. V dropped 6 bases and J dropped 5; count of bases not matched to a gene: 12. Germline CDR1 and CDR2: MNHNY and SVGAGI (reference sequence). The CDR3 region is CASSQGNRGGTEAFF. The CDR3 nucleotides are TGTGCCAGCAGCCAAGGGAACAGGGGAGGAACTGAAGCTTTCTTT.

This clone was counted many times. This rearrangement joins TRBV11-2 to TRBJ2-3; no clear D gene. Deletions cut 2 bases from V and 4 bases from J, with 10 bases between. This CDR3 is 14 amino acids long. Germline V gives CDR1 SGHAT, CDR2 FQNNGV. CDR3 loop: CASSLNLSPDTQYF. The CDR3 DNA sequence: TGTGCCAGCAGCTTAAACCTCTCCCCAGATACGCAGTATTTT. Full variable domain (rest looked up from reference TRBV11-2 and TRBJ2-3): EAGVAQSPRYKIIEKRQSVAFWCNPISGHATLYWYQQILGQGPKLLIQFQNNGVVDDSQLPKDRFSAERLKGVDSTLKIQPAKLEDSAVYLCASSLNLSPDTQYFGPGTRLTVL.

The chain links TRBV6-5 to TRBJ1-6; TRBD1 aligns across 10 bases. With V trimmed by 10 bases and J by 9 bases, 6 bases remained unmatched. CDR1 and CDR2 from the germline V gene are MNHEY and SVGAGI. CDR3 size: 13 residues. The DNA for the CDR3 is TGTGCCACCAGGGACAGGGGCACTTCACCCCTCCACTTT. Its protein is CATRDRGTSPLHF.

The rearrangement joins TRBV18 to TRBJ2-1; 8 bases line up with TRBD1. Per the germline V gene, CDR1 is KGHSH and CDR2 is LQKENI. This CDR3 comprises 15 residues. V gave up 2 bases and J gave up 6 bases; unmatched junction bases: 6. CDR3 DNA: TGTGCCAGCTCACCATCTACGGACAGGGCCAATGAGCAGTTCTTC. The encoded protein is CASSPSTDRANEQFF.

This sequence joins TRBV19 and TRBJ2-7, with D unresolved. Germline V gives CDR1 LNHDA, CDR2 SQIVND (reference sequence). The CDR3 runs to 13 residues. With 7 bases removed from V and 6 bases from J, the gap between germline ends came to 16 bases. CDR3 sequence (DNA): TGTGCCAGTAAACCGGAGACGGCTCTCGAGCAGTACTTC. It encodes CASKPETALEQYF. The whole variable domain, remainder taken from reference TRBV19 and TRBJ2-7, is DGGITQSPKYLFRKEGQNVTLSCEQNLNHDAMYWYRQDPGQGLRLIYYSQIVNDFQKGDIAEGYSVSREKKESFPLTVTSAQKNPTAFYLCASKPETALEQYFGPGTRLTVT.

The rearrangement links TRBV5-1 to TRBJ1-2, with 7 nucleotides matching TRBD1. The V and J ends lost 0 bases and 5 bases, in that order; junction bases with no gene match: 4. The CDR3 runs 14 residues. The germline V gene has CDR1 SGHRS and CDR2 YFSETQ. As DNA, the CDR3 is TGCGCCAGCAGCTTGGCGGGACAGCCTTATGGCTACACCTTC. This translates into CASSLAGQPYGYTF.

The chain has TRBV29-1 and TRBJ1-2, with D uncertain. V lost 2 bases and J lost 5, with 18 bases in between. CDR1 is SQVTM, CDR2 ANQGSEA, per germline. The CDR3 has 15 amino acids. The CDR3 region has the DNA TGCAGCGTTGAAAAAGGACTTGGGAATGGATATGGCTACACCTTC. Translating it yields CSVEKGLGNGYGYTF. Based on the CDR3 plus reference TRBV29-1 and TRBJ1-2, the full variable domain is SAVISQKPSRDICQRGTSLTIQCQVDSQVTMMFWYRQQPGQSLTLIATANQGSEATYESGFVIDKFPISRPNLTFSTLTVSNMSPEDSSIYLCSVEKGLGNGYGYTFGSGTRLTVV.

The genes are TRBV9 and TRBJ1-2; D might be TRBD1 (5 bases). Germline V gives CDR1 SGDLS, CDR2 YYNGEE. The V end was cut by 2 bases, the J end by 3 bases, with 14 bases between. The CDR3 runs 15 residues. CDR3 protein: CASSVLPDTDYGYTF. The DNA of the CDR3 is TGTGCCAGCAGCGTTCTTCCGGACACCGACTATGGCTACACCTTC.

This clone was seen many times. The chain carries TRBV29-1 and TRBJ2-4, with 10 bases aligning to TRBD2. Trimming took 7 bases from V and 6 from J; bases not matched to a gene: 9. The CDR3 has 14 residues. Germline V lookup: CDR1 SQVTM, CDR2 ANQGSEA. This CDR3 is CSGSGGAGRNIQYF. CDR3 DNA: TGCAGCGGAAGCGGGGGGGCCGGCCGAAACATTCAGTACTTC.

This rearrangement joins TRBV10-2 to TRBJ1-2; D call uncertain. Deletions cut 7 bases from V and 5 bases from J, with 8 bases between. The CDR3 contains 11 residues. CDR1 WSHSY and CDR2 SAAADI come from the germline V gene. The CDR3 is CASNDKYGYTF. CDR3 sequence (DNA): TGCGCCAGCAACGACAAGTATGGCTACACCTTC.